Below, 27 T cell receptor beta chains from the same sample are listed, as sequenced in a study of cytomegalovirus exposure and HLA in healthy donors. Sequencing was performed with immunoSEQ multiplex PCR; in TCRdb, only in-frame clones are kept and a portion is missing. This sample has 150,000 to 160,000 clones, with about 86% found just once. The sample taken for sequencing was PBMCs. The receptors were gathered from a human donor in good health.

This chain links TRBV25-1 with TRBJ2-3, with D possibly TRBD1 on 5 matching bases. The V and J ends lost 2 bases and 7 bases respectively, with 13 bases between them. Germline CDR1 MGHDK, CDR2 SYGVNS. The CDR3 is 14 amino acids. CDR3: CASSEKGGHYTQYF. CDR3 DNA sequence: TGTGCCAGCAGTGAAAAAGGTGGACATTATACGCAGTATTTT.

The chain carries TRBV7-8 and TRBJ1-1; TRBD1 is a possible D gene (5 bases). The CDR3 spans 16 residues. The germline V gene encodes CDR1 SGHVS and CDR2 FQNEAQ. With 5 bases removed from V and 1 base from J, the gap between germline ends came to 17 bases. CDR3 region: CASSVEDTSWNTEAFF. DNA for the CDR3: TGTGCCAGCAGCGTAGAGGACACATCATGGAACACTGAAGCTTTCTTT. Supplemented by reference TRBV7-8 and TRBJ1-1, the full variable domain reads GAGVSQSPRYKVAKRGQDVALRCDPISGHVSLFWYQQALGQGPEFLTYFQNEAQLDKSGLPSDRFFAERPEGSVSTLKIQRTQQEDSAVYLCASSVEDTSWNTEAFFGQGTRLTVV.

This chain joins TRBV7-3 and TRBJ2-7; D gene ambiguous. Germline-derived CDR1 and CDR2 are SGHTA and FQGTGA. This CDR3 is 14 amino acids long. With 2 bases removed from V and 1 base from J, the gap between germline ends came to 9 bases. As DNA, the CDR3 is TGTGCCAGCAGCTTAGCCCGCTATTCCTACGAGCAGTACTTC. It encodes CASSLARYSYEQYF. The full variable domain, in which reference TRBV7-3 and TRBJ2-7 provide the parts outside the CDR3, is GAGVSQTPSNKVTEKGKYVELRCDPISGHTALYWYRQSLGQGPEFLIYFQGTGAADDSGLPNDRFFAVRPEGSVSTLKIQRTERGDSAVYLCASSLARYSYEQYFGPGTRLTVT.

The chain joins TRBV29-1 to TRBJ2-7; 9 bases align to TRBD1. With 7 bases clipped from V and 3 bases from J, the junction kept 13 bases outside the gene matches. The germline V gene has CDR1 SQVTM and CDR2 ANQGSEA. The length of the CDR3 is 15 residues. The CDR3 loop reads CSATEGGTGIYEQYF. The CDR3 DNA reads TGCAGCGCCACCGAAGGCGGGACAGGGATCTACGAGCAGTACTTC.

The chain couples TRBV6-5 to TRBJ2-7; TRBD1 matches 9 bases. Germline CDR1 and CDR2: MNHEY and SVGAGI. The CDR3 is 15 residues long. V was pared by 7 bases and J by 2 bases, with 9 bases of the junction left unmatched. CDR3 region: CASINTGGATYEQYF. The CDR3 DNA sequence: TGTGCCAGCATCAACACAGGGGGCGCAACCTACGAGCAGTACTTC.

CDR3 in amino acids: CSVGRVQGVQYF. CDR3 nucleotides: TGCAGCGTTGGCAGGGTGCAAGGGGTTCAGTACTTC. This sequence joins TRBV29-1 and TRBJ2-4; D might be TRBD1 (5 bases). The CDR3 is made up of 12 amino acids. Germline CDR1 is SQVTM and CDR2 is ANQGSEA. Deletions cut 4 bases from V and 11 bases from J, with 15 bases between. The full variable domain, rest sourced from reference TRBV29-1 and TRBJ2-4, is SAVISQKPSRDICQRGTSLTIQCQVDSQVTMMFWYRQQPGQSLTLIATANQGSEATYESGFVIDKFPISRPNLTFSTLTVSNMSPEDSSIYLCSVGRVQGVQYFGAGTRLSVL.

The count of this clone is one. This chain links TRBV5-1 with TRBJ1-2; 7 bases agree with TRBD1. CDR3 length equals 12 residues. CDR1 is SGHRS, CDR2 YFSETQ, per germline. V gave up 4 bases and J gave up 8 bases; unmatched junction bases: 5. This CDR3 is CASSSTGEGYTF. For the CDR3, the DNA is TGCGCCAGCAGCAGTACAGGGGAGGGCTACACCTTC.

The chain uses TRBV13 and TRBJ2-4, with TRBD2 matching 8 bases. The CDR3 runs 15 residues. Germline CDR1 reads PRHDT; CDR2 reads FYEKMQ (reference sequence). With 0 bases clipped from V and 5 bases from J, the junction kept 3 bases outside the gene matches. The CDR3 is CASSLGLAGENIQYF. The CDR3 DNA is TGTGCCAGCAGCTTAGGGCTAGCGGGTGAAAACATTCAGTACTTC.

Written as DNA, the CDR3 is TGCGCCAGCAGCTTGTATTTTTCGGCCAGGGGAGAGTACGAGCAGTACTTC. Its protein product is CASSLYFSARGEYEQYF. The V gene is TRBV5-1, the J gene TRBJ2-7; D perhaps matches TRBD1 (6 bases). V was cut by 1 base and J by 4 bases, with 21 bases left in between. Germline CDR1 and CDR2: SGHRS and YFSETQ. The CDR3 has 17 amino acids.

The chain links TRBV27 to TRBJ1-3, with 7 positions matching TRBD1. V gave up 5 bases and J gave up 4 bases; unmatched junction bases: 2. Germline CDR1 and CDR2: MNHEY and SMNVEV (reference sequence). There are 13 residues in the CDR3. Here the CDR3 DNA reads TGTGCCAGCAGTCCAGGGGGAGGAAACACCATATATTTT. As protein: CASSPGGGNTIYF.

The chain carries TRBV11-2 and TRBJ2-1, with 11 positions matching TRBD2. V trimming: 5 bases; J trimming: 4 bases; junction bases outside the gene matches: 4. CDR1 SGHAT and CDR2 FQNNGV come from the germline V gene. The CDR3 extends over 15 amino acids. In nucleotides, the CDR3 is TGTGCCAGCAGCCCTGGACTAGCGGGTTACAATGAGCAGTTCTTC. Translated: CASSPGLAGYNEQFF.

The rearrangement links TRBV7-2 to TRBJ2-7, with 8 bases that match TRBD1. Trimming removed 1 base from V and 2 bases from J; junction bases left unmatched: 4. The CDR3 has 15 residues. In germline, CDR1 is SGHTA, CDR2 FQGNSA. The DNA for the CDR3 is TGTGCCAGCAGCTTAGGGGCAGGGGGCCCCTACGAGCAGTACTTC. As protein: CASSLGAGGPYEQYF.

This sequence joins TRBV27 and TRBJ1-5; D call uncertain. The CDR3 is 15 residues long. V dropped 0 bases and J dropped 5 bases, with 11 bases sitting between them. The germline V gene has CDR1 MNHEY and CDR2 SMNVEV (reference sequence). CDR3 loop: CASSLSVEADQPQHF. The CDR3 DNA is TGTGCCAGCAGTTTATCAGTGGAAGCGGATCAGCCCCAGCATTTT.

CDR3 sequence: CASTNPGLAGVKNEQYF. CDR3 in DNA: TGCGCCAGCACTAACCCTGGACTAGCGGGAGTGAAGAACGAGCAGTACTTC. The chain is built from TRBV10-2 and TRBJ2-7; 13 bases are a match to TRBD2. This CDR3 has 17 amino acids. V shed 7 bases, J shed 5 bases, and the junction held 14 bases outside the gene matches. Per germline, CDR1 WSHSY and CDR2 SAAADI.

This clone was recorded once. J is TRBJ1-5 and V is TRBV15; D is perhaps TRBD1 (5 bases). Germline V gene data show CDR1 as LNHNV and CDR2 as YYDKDF (reference sequence). This CDR3 is built from 15 residues. Trimming removed 1 base from V and 0 bases from J, with 7 bases in between. The CDR3, as DNA: TGTGCCACCAGCAGAGCTGGGGCTAGCAATCAGCCCCAGCATTTT. Translation gives CATSRAGASNQPQHF.

This sequence joins TRBV5-1 and TRBJ1-5, with 7 bases aligning to TRBD1. The trim removed 0 bases at V and 6 bases at J, leaving 3 bases unmatched. Looked up from germline, CDR1 is SGHRS and CDR2 is YFSETQ. CDR3 length equals 14 residues. The CDR3 reads CASSLEGGFQPQHF. The CDR3 DNA follows: TGCGCCAGCAGCTTGGAAGGGGGCTTTCAGCCCCAGCATTTT.

This clone came up a few times. This rearrangement joins TRBV10-3 to TRBJ1-2; the D gene is possibly TRBD1 (5 bases). CDR1 is ENHRY, CDR2 SYGVKD, per germline. The length of the CDR3 is 14 residues. With 4 bases removed from V and 2 bases from J, the gap between germline ends came to 11 bases. For the CDR3, the DNA is TGTGCCATCAGTGCCCAGGAGGGGAACTATGGCTACACCTTC. Protein: CAISAQEGNYGYTF.

The chain uses TRBV14 and TRBJ2-3; possible D gene TRBD1, 5 bases. The CDR3 is made up of 17 amino acids. CDR1 SGHDN and CDR2 FVKESK come from the germline V gene. V was shortened by 1 base and J by 2 bases, with 16 bases between the two germline ends. The CDR3 protein is CASSQGGIGFFTDTQYF. CDR3 sequence (DNA): TGTGCCAGCAGCCAAGGGGGCATTGGTTTTTTCACAGATACGCAGTATTTT.

This chain connects TRBV27 to TRBJ2-3; D may be TRBD1 (6 bases). V shed 6 bases and J shed 1 base, with 17 bases lying between them. Per the germline V gene, CDR1 is MNHEY and CDR2 is SMNVEV (reference sequence). This CDR3 has 16 residues. The CDR3 region has the DNA TGTGCCAGCAGCCGAACCCGGGACATGGGCACAGATACGCAGTATTTT. It codes for CASSRTRDMGTDTQYF.

This chain joins TRBV6-6 and TRBJ1-2; 8 nucleotides match TRBD1. The J segment lost 4 bases and the V segment lost 9 bases, leaving 7 bases of the junction unmatched. CDR3 size: 13 residues. In germline, CDR1 is MNHNY, CDR2 SVGAGI (reference sequence). CDR3 DNA sequence: TGTGCCAGTTGGAGAGGACAGGGCTATGGCTACACCTTC. The encoded protein is CASWRGQGYGYTF.

The chain is built from TRBV7-3 and TRBJ2-7, with TRBD1 matching 7 bases. CDR1 is SGHTA, CDR2 FQGTGA, per germline. This CDR3 has 15 residues. The V gene end was trimmed by 6 bases and the J gene end by 0 bases; junction bases not matched to a gene: 8. The CDR3 loop reads CASRLYRGNSYEQYF. CDR3 in DNA: TGTGCCAGCAGGCTGTACAGGGGCAACTCCTACGAGCAGTACTTC.

The chain has TRBV11-2 and TRBJ2-7; D remains ambiguous. V was shortened by 4 bases and J by 0 bases, with 7 bases between the two germline ends. The CDR3 is 13 residues long. Germline V gene data show CDR1 as SGHAT and CDR2 as FQNNGV. The CDR3 region has the DNA TGTGCCAGCAGCTCCCGGAGCTCCTACGAGCAGTACTTC. This translates into CASSSRSSYEQYF.

The rearrangement links TRBV28 to TRBJ2-3; a possible D gene is TRBD2 (5 bases). Germline V gene data show CDR1 as MDHEN and CDR2 as SYDVKM. The ends were cut back, 8 bases at V and 4 bases at J, with 10 bases in the middle. The CDR3 is 12 residues long. The CDR3 DNA sequence: TGTGCCAGCTTAGGGAGCGCAGATACGCAGTATTTT. Translated, it gives CASLGSADTQYF. Looking up the rest from reference TRBV28 and TRBJ2-3 gives the full variable domain: DVKVTQSSRYLVKRTGEKVFLECVQDMDHENMFWYRQDPGLGLRLIYFSYDVKMKEKGDIPEGYSVSREKKERFSLILESASTNQTSMYLCASLGSADTQYFGPGTRLTVL.

This clone was seen a few times. The J gene is TRBJ1-4, the V gene TRBV4-3; TRBD1 aligns across 9 bases. The CDR3 covers 16 residues. V lost 0 bases, J lost 7 bases, and 6 bases stayed unmatched. Germline-derived CDR1 and CDR2 are LGHNA and YSLEER. The DNA for the CDR3 is TGCGCCAGCAGCCAAGATCCTACAGGGGGCTCTGAAAAACTGTTTTTT. Translated, it gives CASSQDPTGGSEKLFF.

This rearrangement joins TRBV7-9 to TRBJ1-1; the D gene is possibly TRBD1 (5 bases). Trimming cost V 5 bases and J 0 bases, with 10 bases left between them. The CDR3 length is 14 residues. Germline lookup yields CDR1 SEHNR and CDR2 FQNEAQ (reference sequence). This CDR3 is CASSTLGVNTEAFF. In DNA form, the CDR3 reads TGTGCCAGCAGCACTCTAGGGGTGAACACTGAAGCTTTCTTT.

V is TRBV28 and J is TRBJ1-4, with 9 bases fitting TRBD1. Germline V gives CDR1 MDHEN, CDR2 SYDVKM. There are 16 residues in the CDR3. J lost 7 bases, V lost 5 bases, and 11 bases had no gene match. The CDR3: CASSAQTGGSIEKLFF. The CDR3 region has the DNA TGTGCCAGCAGTGCACAGACAGGGGGGTCGATTGAAAAACTGTTTTTT.

The CDR3 DNA is TGCGCCAGCAGCCAAGATTTCAGGGGTTCCTACGAGCAGTACTTC. Residues: CASSQDFRGSYEQYF. The chain joins TRBV4-1 to TRBJ2-7; TRBD1 might be the D (6 bases). Germline V gives CDR1 MGHRA, CDR2 YSYEKL. V was trimmed by 0 bases and J by 1 base, leaving 10 bases between them. The CDR3 length is 15 residues.